The rows below give T cell receptor beta chains drawn from one sample of a study of vaccination and CD4 T cells after COVID-19. These TCRs' antigens remain unknown. MiXCR, applied by TCRdb to the PCR reads, yields one record per CDR3 protein. The data contain 20,000 to 25,000 distinct CDR3 sequences, 67% of them singletons. This sample comprised CD4+ T cells from blood, cultured in vitro, obtained after SARS-CoV-2 vaccination. The receptors stem from a human donor who received a COVID-19 vaccine. The CDR3 runs from the conserved cysteine through the conserved F or W. The order of the fields is V gene, J gene, clone size, D gene, CDR3 protein, CDR3 DNA. The D gene is left open where the match is weak. Clone size is shown for a subset of rows, as once, few, many or a class of expanded clone.

TRBV30	TRBJ1-5	few	TRBD1	CAWGTESQPQHF	TGTGCCTGGGGGACAGAGAGTCAGCCCCAGCATTTT
TRBV25-1	TRBJ1-2	-	-	CASSVQGFDNGYTF	TGTGCCAGCAGTGTGCAGGGGTTTGACAATGGCTACACCTTC
TRBV6-5	TRBJ1-5	-	-	CASSSRMGQPQHF	TGTGCCAGCAGTTCTCGGATGGGTCAGCCCCAGCATTTT
TRBV30	TRBJ1-1	-	-	CAWDFREENTEAFF	TGTGCCTGGGACTTCAGGGAAGAAAACACTGAAGCTTTCTTT
TRBV15	TRBJ1-3	few	-	CATSSRRDGSGNTIYF	TGTGCCACCAGCAGCAGACGGGACGGCTCTGGAAACACCATATATTTT
TRBV20-1	TRBJ2-5	-	TRBD2	CSARVGGGAETQYF	TGCAGTGCTAGGGTCGGCGGGGGGGCAGAGACCCAGTACTTC
TRBV6-4	TRBJ2-2	-	-	CASSRDRRAGELFF	TGTGCCAGCAGTCGTGACAGAAGGGCCGGGGAGCTGTTTTTT
TRBV25-1	TRBJ1-1	-	-	CASSGSGGGPEAFF	TGTGCCAGCAGTGGCTCCGGTGGTGGTCCTGAAGCTTTCTTT
TRBV6-1	TRBJ1-2	-	-	CASSGSGQDGYTF	TGTGCCAGCAGTGGCTCGGGGCAGGATGGCTACACCTTC
TRBV27	TRBJ1-6	-	-	CASSSGGGWAPPLHF	TGTGCCAGCAGTTCGGGGGGGGGTTGGGCTCCACCCCTCCACTTT
TRBV19	TRBJ1-4	few	-	CASSPGYTNEKLFF	TGTGCCAGTAGTCCAGGGTACACTAATGAAAAACTGTTTTTT
TRBV6-1	TRBJ1-2	-	TRBD1	CASTLTGTRYGYTF	TGTGCCAGCACCCTGACAGGGACCCGCTATGGCTACACCTTC
TRBV5-5	TRBJ1-5	-	-	CASSSLWGNSNQPQHF	TGTGCCAGCAGCTCTCTTTGGGGGAATAGCAATCAGCCCCAGCATTTT
TRBV20-1	TRBJ1-1	-	-	CSARDRGRNTEAFF	TGCAGTGCTAGAGACAGGGGCCGAAACACTGAAGCTTTCTTT
TRBV2	TRBJ1-5	-	-	CASSPSSYSNQPQHF	TGTGCCAGCAGTCCCTCATCCTATAGCAATCAGCCCCAGCATTTT
TRBV20-1	TRBJ2-4	-	-	CSARDFRGGNIQYF	TGCAGTGCTAGAGATTTCAGGGGGGGAAACATTCAGTACTTC
TRBV6-1	TRBJ1-2	once	-	CASSSDWRIYGYTF	TGTGCCAGCAGCTCGGACTGGAGAATCTATGGCTACACCTTC
TRBV12-3/TRBV12-4	TRBJ1-2	-	-	CASSLRESYGYTF	TGTGCCAGCAGTTTGCGGGAGTCCTATGGCTACACCTTC
TRBV2	TRBJ1-2	-	TRBD1	CATKRQGGDFWGYTF	TGTGCCACCAAAAGACAGGGCGGCGACTTTTGGGGCTACACCTTC